This T cell receptor beta chain was profiled in a study of neoadjuvant anti-PD-1 for oral cavity cancer. Study results and limitations: After neoadjuvant nivolumab, PBMC T cell clonality was significantly higher in non-responders than responders.

Measured with immunoSEQ multiplex PCR; TCRdb has only the in-frame clones, and not every one. The table has some 31,000 clones, around four fifths seen once; the top ten hold 3% to 3.5%. Regarding time point: after neoadjuvant nivolumab, at surgical resection. To note about this clone: The antigen remains undetermined.

After removal of 7 bases from V and 3 bases from J, the junction contained 13 bases not matched to a gene. Germline V gene lookup returns CDR1 MNHNY and CDR2 SVGAGI (reference sequence). CDR3 length equals 16 residues. The source was PBMCs, collected after nivolumab (anti-PD-1) treatment. The source is a person aged 35-79 years with oral cavity squamous cell carcinoma. The J gene is TRBJ1-2, the V gene TRBV6-6, with 8 bases identical to TRBD1. CDR3 residues: CASIIGQGASDYGYTF. The CDR3 bases are TGTGCCAGCATTATAGGGCAGGGGGCTTCAGACTATGGCTACACCTTC.